This T cell receptor (beta chain) was profiled in a study of breast tumors, draining lymph nodes, adjacent tissues. Regarding the study as a whole: The data were judged consistent with most tumor T cells coming from lymph node and expanding in tumor.

From the multiplex PCR reads, TCRdb called clonotypes with MiXCR, one entry per CDR3 protein. The sample yields 180,000 or so distinct CDR3 sequences, approximately 33% seen once. Axillary draining lymph nodes of breast cancer patients supplied the node samples. CDR3 size: 17 residues. V lost 5 bases and J 3 bases, leaving 17 bases between the germline ends. Germline V gene lookup returns CDR1 SGHVS and CDR2 FQNEAQ. Points on this clonotype: Its specificity is not known.

V is TRBV7-8 and J is TRBJ2-6; D possibly uses TRBD1 or TRBD2 (6 bases each). The specimen was axillary lymph node tissue. The receptor was derived from a female donor with breast cancer. Some clones in this sample may be carry-over from other donors' samples. The DNA for the CDR3 is TGTGCCAGCAGCGGGGGGCAGGGTAAACGTGGGGCCAACGTCCTGACTTTC. This sequence encodes CASSGGQGKRGANVLTF.